The sequence of this T cell receptor beta chain was determined in a study of Graves' ophthalmopathy and Graves' hyperthyroidism. Points from the study as a whole: Blood also carried most expanded thyroid clonotypes exceeding 0.001 frequency.

With regard to this clonotype: As yet, its antigen is unknown.

Transcripts of RNA were the source for amplifying TCR beta CDR3 regions. The workflow started with a first-round RT-PCR run with HTBI primers and then moved on to a second-round multiplex PCR. TCRdb re-called the multiplex PCR reads through MiXCR, storing one row per CDR3 protein. The repertoire holds about 550,000 distinct CDR3 sequences, with under 45% as singletons. Diagnosis relied on clinical symptoms, serum thyroxine, TRAb, thyroid ultrasound and orbital computed tomography. The CDR3 has 16 residues. V was clipped by 1 base and J by 0 bases; unmatched bases: 2. Germline CDR1 is ENHRY and CDR2 is SYGVKD.

This sequence was found in an adult man with Graves' hyperthyroidism. The chain joins TRBV10-3 to TRBJ2-7, with TRBD2 identical over 11 bases. Source material: peripheral blood or thyroid tissue (not recorded which). CDR3 residues: CAISEFTSGSSYEQYF. The CDR3 DNA follows: TGTGCCATCAGTGAGTTCACTAGCGGGAGCTCCTACGAGCAGTACTTC.